This record looks at one TCR beta chain sequence and its context. Its antigen is not known. The PCR made use of 60 Vbeta and 13 Jbeta primers. Data came from immunoSEQ multiplex PCR; TCRdb stores just in-frame clones and leaves some out. There are roughly 130,000 clones in the sample; around three quarters occur only once, and 1% lies in the top ten. The V gene lost 3 bases and the J gene lost 1 base, with 13 bases spanning the gap. CDR1 is SGHTA and CDR2 is FQGTGA in the germline V gene. The CDR3 has 15 amino acids. The entry originates in a study of cytomegalovirus exposure and HLA in healthy donors. Study observations and caveats: A later analysis linked fewer than 20,000 TCR beta sequences to HLA alleles at 0.05 false discovery rate.

What was sequenced was PBMCs. The gene calls are TRBV7-3 and TRBJ2-7; possible D gene TRBD1, 6 bases. The origin of this receptor is a man between 40 and 49 years old in good health and CMV-seronegative. This CDR3 reads CASSLRDKESYEQYF. CDR3 nucleotide sequence: TGTGCCAGCAGCTTGAGGGACAAGGAATCCTACGAGCAGTACTTC.